Here is one TCR beta chain with its context. Its target is not known. The table came from immunoSEQ multiplex PCR; TCRdb's copy has only in-frame clones and leaves some out. This repertoire shows over 2 million clones, roughly 90% found once; its top ten account for about 0.36%. CDR1 is SGHNT, CDR2 YYREEE, per germline (reference sequence). V was trimmed by 4 bases and J by 2 bases, leaving 15 bases between them. CDR3 length equals 15 residues. These data are taken from a study of shared clonotypes between healthy human individuals. Study information: Donors, aged 18 to 49, were a couple of women and a few men. For every donor, three CD4 naive, three CD4 memory, two CD8 naive and one CD8 memory plates were used.

Overall study results and limits: The study found 4.5% to 6% of naive CD4 clonotypes shared across a handful of donors.

Participating donors were healthy, HIV-negative adults free of recent acute infections or vaccinations. The material sequenced was naive CD4+ T cells from PBMCs. As to subset: CD45RA+ positively selected. This chain connects TRBV5-4 to TRBJ1-2; possibly TRBD1 for D (6 bases). The clonotype comes from a man younger than 35 in good health. Some clones in this sample may be carry-over from other donors' samples. CDR3 loop: CASSLMTGLNYGYTF. CDR3 bases: TGTGCCAGCAGCCTGATGACAGGCCTAAACTATGGCTACACCTTC.